Below, one T cell receptor (beta chain) is given with its context. Its matching antigen is unknown. These data are taken from a study of pediatric ulcerative colitis. Whole-study findings and limits: In rectum, acute severe colitis had expanded clones and less diversity.

The repertoire was sequenced with immunoSEQ multiplex PCR; TCRdb's copy has only in-frame clones and lacks some. The top ten clones hold 3.5% to 4.5% of a sample with approximately 32,000 clones, roughly four fifths of them seen once. This receptor was obtained from a boy between 5 and 17 years old with severe ulcerative colitis. The sample comprised blood.

The CDR3 DNA reads TGCGCCAGCACAATCTTGGGTGAGCAGTTCTTC. Encoded protein: CASTILGEQFF. The chain recombines TRBV10-2 with TRBJ2-1; D unresolved. The CDR3 is made up of 11 amino acids. The germline gives CDR1 WSHSY, CDR2 SAAADI. V lost 7 bases to trimming and J lost 9 bases, with 10 bases between them.